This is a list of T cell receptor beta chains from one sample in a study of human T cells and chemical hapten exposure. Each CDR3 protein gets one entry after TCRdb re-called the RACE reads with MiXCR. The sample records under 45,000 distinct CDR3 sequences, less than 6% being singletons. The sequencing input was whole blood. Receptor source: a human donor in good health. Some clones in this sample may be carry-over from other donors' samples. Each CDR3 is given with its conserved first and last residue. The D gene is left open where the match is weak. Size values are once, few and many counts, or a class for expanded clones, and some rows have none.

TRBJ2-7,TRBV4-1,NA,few,CASSERGRQSGYEQYF,TGCGCCAGCAGCGAAAGAGGGAGACAGTCGGGCTACGAGCAGTACTTC
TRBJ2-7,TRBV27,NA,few,CASSLSRGLSYEQYF,TGTGCCAGCAGTTTATCACGGGGGCTCTCCTACGAGCAGTACTTC
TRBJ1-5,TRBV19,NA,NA,CASSVRPSLDQPQHF,TGTGCCAGTAGTGTCAGACCGTCTCTGGATCAGCCCCAGCATTTT
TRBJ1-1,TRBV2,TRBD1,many,CASGGDRETEAFF,TGTGCCAGCGGGGGGGACAGGGAGACTGAAGCTTTCTTT
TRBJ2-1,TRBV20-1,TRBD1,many,CSARGQGGYNEQFF,TGCAGTGCTAGAGGACAGGGTGGCTACAATGAGCAGTTCTTC
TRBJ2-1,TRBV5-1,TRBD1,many,CASDPITTGPYNEQFF,TGCGCCAGTGACCCGATAACGACAGGGCCCTACAATGAGCAGTTCTTC
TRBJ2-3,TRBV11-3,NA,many,CASSGEADTQYF,TGTGCTTCCTCGGGGGAGGCAGATACGCAGTATTTT
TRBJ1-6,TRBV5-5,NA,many,CASSLVGNSPLHF,TGTGCCAGCAGCTTGGTGGGGAATTCACCCCTCCACTTT
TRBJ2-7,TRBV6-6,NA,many,CASSYPRGYEQYF,TGTGCCAGCAGTTACCCTAGAGGCTACGAGCAGTACTTC
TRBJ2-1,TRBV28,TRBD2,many,CASSWPSGRASSYNEQFF,TGTGCCAGCAGTTGGCCTAGCGGGAGGGCGTCGTCCTACAATGAGCAGTTCTTC
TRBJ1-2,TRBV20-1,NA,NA,CSARAGTGYTF,TGCAGTGCTAGAGCGGGGACAGGCTACACCTTC
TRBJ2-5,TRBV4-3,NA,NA,CASSQDHTEETQYF,TGCGCCAGCAGCCAAGATCACACAGAAGAGACCCAGTACTTC
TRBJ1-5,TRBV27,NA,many,CASWTVNQPQHF,TGTGCCAGCTGGACGGTAAATCAGCCCCAGCATTTT
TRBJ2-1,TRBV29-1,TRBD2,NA,CSVRTSGKENEQFF,TGCAGCGTCCGGACTAGCGGGAAGGAGAATGAGCAGTTCTTC
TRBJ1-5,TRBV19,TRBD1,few,CASRSPTGGDQPQHF,TGTGCCAGTAGGAGCCCGACAGGGGGCGATCAGCCCCAGCATTTT
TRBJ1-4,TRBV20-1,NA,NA,CSARKVMGEKLFF,TGCAGTGCTAGAAAGGTTATGGGTGAAAAACTGTTTTTT
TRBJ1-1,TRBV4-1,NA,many,CASSDGRLNTEAFF,TGCGCCAGCAGCGACGGCCGCCTGAACACTGAAGCTTTCTTT
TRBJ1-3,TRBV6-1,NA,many,CASRSTAAFSGNTIYF,TGTGCCAGTAGGTCGACAGCCGCTTTTTCTGGAAACACCATATATTTT
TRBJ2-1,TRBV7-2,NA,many,CASSPSPGDNEQFF,TGTGCCAGCAGCCCTAGCCCCGGGGACAATGAGCAGTTCTTC
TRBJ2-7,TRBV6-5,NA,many,CASSSRDTGRYEQYF,TGTGCCAGCAGTTCCCGGGACACCGGTCGCTACGAGCAGTACTTC
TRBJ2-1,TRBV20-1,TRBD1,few,CSASSGTGQLNEQFF,TGCAGTGCTAGTAGTGGGACAGGCCAGCTTAATGAGCAGTTCTTC
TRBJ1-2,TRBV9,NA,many,CASSVVSGGGYTF,TGTGCCAGCAGCGTAGTATCAGGCGGTGGCTACACCTTC
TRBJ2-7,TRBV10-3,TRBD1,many,CAIRGTGSQYF,TGTGCCATCAGGGGGACAGGGAGTCAGTACTTC
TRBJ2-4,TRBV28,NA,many,CASSRRGHLLLAKNIQYF,TGTGCCAGCAGTCGCCGAGGACATCTACTACTAGCCAAAAACATTCAGTACTTC
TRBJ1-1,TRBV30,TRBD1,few,CAWSLTGRTEAFF,TGTGCCTGGAGTCTGACAGGGAGGACTGAAGCTTTCTTT